These 22 T cell receptor beta chains were all obtained from the same sample, sequenced in a study of T cell responses to AZD1222 COVID-19 vaccine (dated by TCRdb to the early 2020s). The time point label, read with the paper, signifies: baseline before first vaccination. Receptor amplification or capture employed the immunoSEQ multiplex PCR assay. Drawn from immuneACCESS, this table holds only the in-frame rearrangements with V and J called that TCRdb kept. Clones are partly lost; checked studies trace under half to an unresolved V gene and leave the rest unexplained. Recorded for this sample are 140,000 to 150,000 clones; around nine tenths of them occurred a single time. In total, the top ten clones hold approximately 1.5% of the sample. The sequencing used peripheral blood, collected on day 0 of AZD1222 vaccination. Receptors originate from an adult in good health.

The chain joins TRBV4-2 to TRBJ2-3; perhaps TRBD2 as D (6 bases). CDR1 LGHNA and CDR2 YNFKEQ come from the germline V gene. The V end was cut by 0 bases, the J end by 3 bases, with 13 bases between. The CDR3 sequence is 16 residues long. The CDR3 sequence is CASSQEYGRGTDTQYF. The CDR3 coding sequence is TGTGCCAGCAGCCAAGAGTACGGGAGAGGAACAGATACGCAGTATTTT.

In nucleotides, the CDR3 is TGTGCCAGCAGCTCCTCCGACGGATCCTACGAGCAGTACTTC. It is translated as CASSSSDGSYEQYF. V and J are TRBV28 and TRBJ2-7; D gene uncertain. Germline V CDR1 and CDR2: MDHEN, SYDVKM. The CDR3 loop spans 14 amino acids. V lost 6 bases to trimming and J lost 1 base, with 13 bases between them.

The V call is TRBV27, the J call TRBJ2-1; 7 bases are shared with TRBD1. The CDR3 has 16 residues. Trimming cost V 6 bases and J 1 base; bases outside gene matches: 9. Germline-derived CDR1 and CDR2 are MNHEY and SMNVEV (reference sequence). The CDR3 loop reads CASRIFSTGSYNEQFF. CDR3 nucleotide sequence: TGTGCCAGCAGGATTTTCTCGACAGGGTCCTACAATGAGCAGTTCTTC.

This chain uses TRBV9 with TRBJ1-1, with 12 bases fitting TRBD1. The CDR3 is 16 amino acids. Looked up from germline, CDR1 is SGDLS and CDR2 is YYNGEE. Trimming removed 3 bases from V and 10 bases from J; junction bases left unmatched: 13. CDR3 coding DNA: TGTGCCAGCAGCGCCGAGACGGGACAGGGGGCGAGGGGAGCTTTCTTT. Its translation is CASSAETGQGARGAFF. Variable domain in full (rest from reference TRBV9 and TRBJ1-1): DSGVTQTPKHLITATGQRVTLRCSPRSGDLSVYWYQQSLDQGLQFLIQYYNGEERAKGNILERFSAQQFPDLHSELNLSSLELGDSALYFCASSAETGQGARGAFFGQGTRLTVV.

The chain couples TRBV7-9 to TRBJ1-2; D is unclear. The V and J ends lost 2 bases and 2 bases respectively, with 15 bases between them. The CDR3 length is 16 residues. CDR1 and CDR2 from the germline V gene are SEHNR and FQNEAQ (reference sequence). This CDR3 is CASSLTGGNTNYGYTF. For the CDR3, the DNA is TGTGCCAGCAGCTTAACTGGAGGGAACACCAACTATGGCTACACCTTC.

This clone was counted once. The chain carries TRBV19 and TRBJ1-2; D may be TRBD1 (5 bases). The CDR3 totals 15 residues. Germline CDR1 reads LNHDA; CDR2 reads SQIVND (reference sequence). V shed 1 base and J shed 8 bases, with 17 bases lying between them. The CDR3, as DNA: TGTGCCAGTAGTATAGGCGGGGCCTTGGATAAAGGCTACACCTTC. As protein: CASSIGGALDKGYTF.

This sequence joins TRBV6-5 and TRBJ1-4; D is uncertain. Germline V lookup: CDR1 MNHEY, CDR2 SVGAGI. V dropped 4 bases and J dropped 5 bases, with 8 bases sitting between them. The CDR3 is 13 amino acids. CDR3 sequence (DNA): TGTGCCAGCAGTTTGTGGGCGAATGAAAAACTGTTTTTT. Translated, it gives CASSLWANEKLFF.

This clone showed up just once. This chain links TRBV5-1 with TRBJ2-2; TRBD2 agrees at 10 bases. CDR1 is SGHRS, CDR2 YFSETQ, per germline. V lost 4 bases and J lost 7; bases outside the gene matches: 7. The CDR3 extends over 15 amino acids. The CDR3 sequence is CASSPLAGVNGELFF. CDR3 DNA sequence: TGCGCCAGCAGCCCGCTAGCGGGAGTTAACGGGGAGCTGTTTTTT.

The rearrangement links TRBV18 to TRBJ1-2, with D possibly matching TRBD1 (5 bases). The CDR3 sequence is 17 residues long. V lost 0 bases and J 2 bases, leaving 16 bases between the germline ends. Germline CDR1 and CDR2: KGHSH and LQKENI. The CDR3, as DNA: TGTGCCAGCTCACCACCGATAATCCAGGGAATCAACTATGGCTACACCTTC. Encoded protein: CASSPPIIQGINYGYTF.

The rearrangement links TRBV24-1 to TRBJ2-3; 11 bases fit TRBD2. The CDR3 runs 19 residues. The germline gives CDR1 KGHDR, CDR2 SFDVKD. Germline trimming cut 5 bases from V and 0 bases from J; bases unmatched to any gene: 12. The CDR3: CATSALETSGEYSTDTQYF. CDR3 nucleotide sequence: TGTGCCACCAGTGCTCTGGAGACTAGCGGGGAGTATAGCACAGATACGCAGTATTTT.

The chain carries TRBV27 and TRBJ2-3, with D uncertain. V dropped 2 bases and J dropped 0 bases, with 6 bases sitting between them. Germline V gives CDR1 MNHEY, CDR2 SMNVEV (reference sequence). There are 14 residues in the CDR3. The CDR3 DNA reads TGTGCCAGCAGTTTAGGCGATAGCACAGATACGCAGTATTTT. This gives the protein CASSLGDSTDTQYF.

V is TRBV28 and J is TRBJ1-2; possibly TRBD1 for D (6 bases). This CDR3 comprises 14 residues. CDR1 MDHEN and CDR2 SYDVKM come from the germline V gene. Trimming took 3 bases from V and 6 from J, leaving 14 bases between them. CDR3 loop: CASSLIEGVDGYTF. CDR3 in DNA: TGTGCCAGCAGTTTGATCGAGGGGGTGGATGGCTACACCTTC.

The rearrangement joins TRBV25-1 to TRBJ2-6, with D perhaps TRBD2 (5 bases). The V gene lost 8 bases and the J gene lost 0 bases, with 14 bases spanning the gap. The CDR3 totals 16 residues. Germline V gene lookup returns CDR1 MGHDK and CDR2 SYGVNS. The CDR3 DNA follows: TGTGCCAGCCAAGGCGGAGGTAGCTCTGGGGCCAACGTCCTGACTTTC. Translation gives CASQGGGSSGANVLTF.

Points on this clone: This same CDR3 is encoded by further DNA sequences in the sample. The gene calls are TRBV5-1 and TRBJ2-2; D possibly corresponds to TRBD1 (6 bases). The germline gives CDR1 SGHRS, CDR2 YFSETQ. There are 15 residues in the CDR3. Trimming stripped 4 bases from V and 0 bases from J, with 10 bases between. CDR3 sequence: CASSLQGTNTGELFF. The CDR3 DNA reads TGCGCCAGCAGCCTACAGGGAACGAACACCGGGGAGCTGTTTTTT.

This rearrangement joins TRBV5-1 to TRBJ1-1; D uncertain. Trimming took 0 bases from V and 0 from J, leaving 6 bases between them. The CDR3 loop spans 14 amino acids. Germline values: CDR1 SGHRS, CDR2 YFSETQ. The CDR3 sequence: CASSLGSLNTEAFF. The CDR3 nucleotides read TGCGCCAGCAGCTTGGGAAGTCTGAACACTGAAGCTTTCTTT.

This chain uses TRBV28 with TRBJ1-5; D is unresolved. Trimming removed 8 bases from V and 0 bases from J, with 8 bases in between. Germline V gene data show CDR1 as MDHEN and CDR2 as SYDVKM. The length of the CDR3 is 13 residues. The CDR3 DNA reads TGTGCCAGCGGGTCTTATAGCAATCAGCCCCAGCATTTT. Translating gives CASGSYSNQPQHF. The whole variable domain, filled in from reference TRBV28 and TRBJ1-5, reads DVKVTQSSRYLVKRTGEKVFLECVQDMDHENMFWYRQDPGLGLRLIYFSYDVKMKEKGDIPEGYSVSREKKERFSLILESASTNQTSMYLCASGSYSNQPQHFGDGTRLSIL.

This chain connects TRBV7-8 to TRBJ1-1, with D hard to call. CDR1 is SGHVS, CDR2 FQNEAQ, per germline. Trimming removed 4 bases at V and 1 base at J, with 16 bases between. There are 16 residues in the CDR3. CDR3 sequence (DNA): TGTGCCAGCAGCTCCCAATGGACGGAGAAGAACACTGAAGCTTTCTTT. Protein sequence: CASSSQWTEKNTEAFF.

The V call is TRBV5-1, the J call TRBJ1-2, with D uncertain. Trimming took off 2 bases at V and 2 bases at J, with 10 bases between the two ends. This CDR3 region has 14 residues. Germline V lookup: CDR1 SGHRS, CDR2 YFSETQ. The CDR3 is CASSFNSDNYGYTF. CDR3 nucleotides: TGCGCCAGCAGCTTTAACAGTGACAACTATGGCTACACCTTC.

The J gene is TRBJ1-3, the V gene TRBV5-1; D is undetermined. V gave up 4 bases and J gave up 0 bases, with 11 bases separating them. CDR3 length: 15 residues. The germline V gene encodes CDR1 SGHRS and CDR2 YFSETQ. DNA of the CDR3: TGCGCCAGCAGCCTCACTTACTACTCTGGAAACACCATATATTTT. It specifies CASSLTYYSGNTIYF.

This chain links TRBV18 with TRBJ2-7; TRBD1 agrees at 7 bases. The V gene's germline CDR1 is KGHSH and CDR2 LQKENI. There are 17 residues in the CDR3. With 3 bases clipped from V and 2 bases from J, the junction kept 13 bases outside the gene matches. The CDR3 bases are TGTGCCAGCTCACCCCCCCGACAGGGTTCTAGTCCCTACGAGCAGTACTTC. Encoded protein: CASSPPRQGSSPYEQYF. Filled out from reference TRBV18 and TRBJ2-7, the complete variable domain reads NAGVMQNPRHLVRRRGQEARLRCSPMKGHSHVYWYRQLPEEGLKFMVYLQKENIIDESGMPKERFSAEFPKEGPSILRIQQVVRGDSAAYFCASSPPRQGSSPYEQYFGPGTRLTVT.

This clone showed up just once. The chain has TRBV4-1 and TRBJ2-7; D is tentatively TRBD1 or TRBD2 (6 bases each). The germline V and J ends were trimmed by 0 bases and 2 bases, with 14 bases remaining between them. The CDR3 is made up of 16 amino acids. The V gene's germline CDR1 is MGHRA and CDR2 YSYEKL. The chain's CDR3 is CASSQDQGTLPYEQYF. DNA for the CDR3: TGCGCCAGCAGCCAAGATCAGGGGACTCTCCCCTACGAGCAGTACTTC.

The chain combines TRBV5-1 with TRBJ2-2, with 10 bases matching TRBD1. Per the germline V gene, CDR1 is SGHRS and CDR2 is YFSETQ. The CDR3 loop spans 15 amino acids. Germline trimming cut 7 bases from V and 7 bases from J; bases unmatched to any gene: 10. CDR3: CASDSGTGEYGELFF. The CDR3 nucleotides are TGCGCCAGCGATTCCGGGACAGGGGAATACGGGGAGCTGTTTTTT.